Listed below are T cell receptor beta chains from one sample, sequenced in a study of patients and donors after allogeneic stem cell transplantation. TCRdb redid the calling of the RT-PCR reads with MiXCR, one entry per CDR3 protein. The data contain some 960,000 distinct CDR3 sequences, roughly 18% of them singletons. The sample was blood, either unsorted or a sorted T cell fraction (not recorded which). The source is a human donor who was either an allogeneic HSCT recipient or a stem cell or donor lymphocyte infusion donor (not recorded which). It is not recorded whose cells these are; they may come from a transplant donor. Both conserved end residues are part of each CDR3. A D gene is named only where the DNA matches it firmly. Only some rows state a clone size, as once, few, many or a class for expanded clones.

j_call v_call d_call clone_size cdr3_aa cdr3_nt
TRBJ2-1 TRBV9 TRBD2 NA CASSAIGTSGSDEQFF TGTGCCAGCAGCGCCATAGGGACTAGCGGGAGTGATGAGCAGTTCTTC
TRBJ2-5 TRBV24-1 TRBD1 few CATSDLMGQGETQYF TGTGCCACCAGTGATTTGATGGGACAGGGAGAGACCCAGTACTTC
TRBJ2-3 TRBV24-1 NA NA CATSDLTIPAQYF TGTGCCACCAGTGACCTGACCATTCCGGCGCAGTATTTT
TRBJ2-6 TRBV3-1 NA NA CASSLDRIGIAGANVLTF TGTGCCAGCAGCCTAGACAGAATCGGCATTGCTGGGGCCAACGTCCTGACTTTC
TRBJ2-1 TRBV15 NA few CATSRTAYNEQFF TGTGCCACCAGCAGGACGGCCTACAATGAGCAGTTCTTC
TRBJ2-7 TRBV6-2/TRBV6-3 TRBD1 few CASSYGTDYEQYF TGTGCCAGCAGTTACGGGACAGACTACGAGCAGTACTTC
TRBJ1-5 TRBV5-5 TRBD1 NA CASSYQTGSGNQPQHF TGTGCCAGCAGCTATCAGACAGGGAGTGGCAATCAGCCCCAGCATTTT
TRBJ2-1 TRBV24-1 TRBD1 NA CATSDLGTGMYNEQFF TGTGCCACCAGTGATTTAGGGACAGGGATGTACAATGAGCAGTTCTTC
TRBJ2-7 TRBV12-3/TRBV12-4 NA NA CASILLGTPGDEQYF TGTGCCAGCATCTTACTTGGGACCCCAGGGGACGAGCAGTACTTC
TRBJ2-7 TRBV20-1 NA many CSARVGTGEREQYF TGCAGTGCTAGAGTGGGGACTGGGGAACGCGAGCAGTACTTC
TRBJ2-7 TRBV12-3/TRBV12-4 NA few CASSRTNSYEQYF TGTGCCAGCAGTCGGACAAACTCCTACGAGCAGTACTTC
TRBJ2-5 TRBV5-1 NA NA CASTREGSGETQYF TGCGCCAGCACCCGAGAGGGATCAGGGGAGACCCAGTACTTC
TRBJ2-1 TRBV2 TRBD2 few CASRFKTSGEQFF TGTGCCAGTAGGTTTAAAACTAGCGGTGAGCAGTTCTTC
TRBJ1-1 TRBV5-1 NA few CASSSPQPGGYGTEAFF TGCGCCAGCAGCTCACCGCAGCCCGGGGGATATGGCACTGAAGCTTTCTTT
TRBJ2-2 TRBV12-5 NA few CASGLVQNDGELFF TGTGCTAGTGGTTTGGTACAGAACGACGGGGAGCTGTTTTTT
TRBJ2-3 TRBV6-5 NA NA CASSYYSPSYTDTQYF TGTGCCAGCAGTTACTACAGTCCAAGCTACACAGATACGCAGTATTTT
TRBJ1-1 TRBV7-9 NA few CASSFGGDQAFF TGTGCCAGCAGCTTTGGAGGGGATCAAGCTTTCTTT
TRBJ1-1 TRBV12-3/TRBV12-4 TRBD1 many CASSPRTGGNTEAFF TGTGCCAGCAGCCCCAGGACAGGGGGCAACACTGAAGCTTTCTTT
TRBJ2-7 TRBV10-3 NA few CAISENNSYEQYF TGTGCCATCAGTGAGAACAACTCCTACGAGCAGTACTTC
TRBJ2-1 TRBV7-8 NA NA CASSSGPGRFF TGTGCCAGCAGTTCCGGACCAGGGAGGTTCTTC
TRBJ1-5 TRBV7-9 NA NA CASSSDIWWQPQHF TGTGCCAGCAGCTCTGATATTTGGTGGCAGCCCCAGCATTTT
TRBJ2-6 TRBV4-2 NA NA CASSQGSSPSGANVLTF TGTGCCAGCAGCCAAGGTTCATCCCCCTCTGGGGCCAACGTCCTGACTTTC
TRBJ1-5 TRBV6-2/TRBV6-3 TRBD1 few CASSSRTGRDQPQHF TGTGCCAGCAGTTCCCGGACAGGGAGAGATCAGCCCCAGCATTTT
TRBJ2-1 TRBV5-1 TRBD2 NA CASGLRTSGMGEQFF TGCGCCAGCGGACTTCGGACTAGCGGGATGGGTGAGCAGTTCTTC
TRBJ2-1 TRBV20-1 TRBD1 NA CSANRGTGGIYEQFF TGCAGTGCAAATAGGGGGACAGGGGGTATTTATGAGCAGTTCTTC